The 25 T cell receptor beta chains reported below all come from one sample, sequenced in a study of shared clonotypes between healthy human individuals. Here immunoSEQ multiplex PCR was the method, and the copy in TCRdb shows in-frame clones only, minus some. The data contain some 580,000 clones, about 98% of them singletons. Terminally differentiated effector memory CD45RA+ cells were excluded from the naive CD8 cells, which were CD45RO-negative and positively selected for CCR7. Sequencing was performed on naive CD8+ T cells sorted from blood. The receptor source for this set is a man younger than 40 in good health.

To note about this clone: The same CDR3 arises from other DNA sequences in this sample as well. V usage is TRBV9 and J usage is TRBJ2-1; perhaps TRBD1 as D (5 bases). The CDR3 covers 13 residues. Germline V gene data show CDR1 as SGDLS and CDR2 as YYNGEE. Trimming shortened V by 0 bases and J by 7 bases, and 8 bases separated the two germline ends. The CDR3 protein is CASSVGQGNEQFF. DNA of the CDR3: TGTGCCAGCAGCGTAGGGCAGGGAAATGAGCAGTTCTTC.

The V gene is TRBV27, the J gene TRBJ2-1; the match to TRBD1 covers 7 bases. Trimming removed 5 bases from V and 4 bases from J; junction bases left unmatched: 8. The length of the CDR3 is 15 residues. Germline CDR1 and CDR2: MNHEY and SMNVEV (reference sequence). CDR3 amino acids: CASSHNRGPYNEQFF. The CDR3, as DNA: TGTGCCAGCAGTCATAACAGGGGACCTTACAATGAGCAGTTCTTC.

The chain links TRBV9 to TRBJ2-3, with D uncertain. The germline V gene encodes CDR1 SGDLS and CDR2 YYNGEE. V lost 0 bases and J 5 bases, leaving 10 bases between the germline ends. The CDR3 contains 14 residues. The CDR3 coding sequence is TGTGCCAGCAGCGTAGATGGCTTACGAGATACGCAGTATTTT. Its translation is CASSVDGLRDTQYF. Variable domain in full (rest from reference TRBV9 and TRBJ2-3): DSGVTQTPKHLITATGQRVTLRCSPRSGDLSVYWYQQSLDQGLQFLIQYYNGEERAKGNILERFSAQQFPDLHSELNLSSLELGDSALYFCASSVDGLRDTQYFGPGTRLTVL.

V is TRBV15 and J is TRBJ2-7, with no clear D. Trimming left V 6 bases short and J 3 bases short, with 9 bases between. The CDR3 consists of 12 residues. Germline lookup yields CDR1 LNHNV and CDR2 YYDKDF (reference sequence). The CDR3 loop is CATSLEDYEQYF. In nucleotides, the CDR3 is TGTGCCACCAGTCTTGAGGACTACGAGCAGTACTTC.

A word on this clone: The sample contains more than one DNA sequence encoding this CDR3. The CDR3 DNA is TGTGCCAGCAGCCAAGATAAAGTCGGAAGTACGTACGAGCAGTACTTC. Amino acids: CASSQDKVGSTYEQYF. The V gene is TRBV14, the J gene TRBJ2-7; D is unclear. Trimming shortened V by 0 bases and J by 4 bases, and 16 bases separated the two germline ends. Germline V gene sequence: CDR1 SGHDN, CDR2 FVKESK. The CDR3 spans 16 residues.

The V call is TRBV5-6, the J call TRBJ2-1; tentative D call: TRBD2 (5 bases). Germline-derived CDR1 and CDR2 are SGHDT and YYEEEE. The CDR3 extends over 15 amino acids. V was cut by 0 bases and J by 7 bases, with 14 bases left in between. The CDR3 bases are TGTGCCAGCAGCTTGGGGAGTAGCGACCCTAATGAGCAGTTCTTC. This codes for CASSLGSSDPNEQFF.

V gene TRBV21-1 combines with J gene TRBJ2-5; the D call in the table, TRBD2, was not verified against the DNA. TRBV21-1 is marked as a pseudogene. This CDR3 is built from 19 residues. The CDR3 is CASSKLSLAGVTFVETQYF. As DNA, the CDR3 is TGTGCCAGCAGCAAATTATCCCTAGCGGGAGTTACCTTCGTAGAGACCCAGTACTTC.

DNA for the CDR3: TGCGCCAGCAGCCAAGATGTCCGGGATGAGCAGTTCTTC. Translating gives CASSQDVRDEQFF. The J gene is TRBJ2-1, the V gene TRBV4-3; no reliable D call. Trimming stripped 0 bases from V and 8 bases from J, with 8 bases between. The CDR3 is 13 residues long. From germline, CDR1 is LGHNA and CDR2 YSLEER.

The chain recombines TRBV9 with TRBJ2-1, with 9 bases lining up with TRBD2. Germline V gene lookup returns CDR1 SGDLS and CDR2 YYNGEE. There are 19 residues in the CDR3. Germline trimming cut 3 bases from V and 9 bases from J; bases unmatched to any gene: 22. The CDR3 loop reads CASSERGGRASVFPGEQFF. Here the CDR3 DNA reads TGTGCCAGCAGCGAGAGAGGCGGGAGGGCCTCTGTTTTTCCGGGTGAGCAGTTCTTC.

This clone is a singleton in its sample. This chain uses TRBV13 with TRBJ2-7; 13 bases line up with TRBD2. The junction had 9 bases not matched to a gene; V was cut back by 4 bases and J by 0 bases. Germline CDR1 and CDR2: PRHDT and FYEKMQ (reference sequence). The CDR3 spans 18 residues. CDR3 sequence (DNA): TGTGCCAGCAGCTCCGAAGGACTAGCGGGAGAAGACTCCTACGAGCAGTACTTC. It translates to CASSSEGLAGEDSYEQYF. Together with reference TRBV13 and TRBJ2-7, the CDR3 gives the full variable domain: AAGVIQSPRHLIKEKRETATLKCYPIPRHDTVYWYQQGPGQDPQFLISFYEKMQSDKGSIPDRFSAQQFSDYHSELNMSSLELGDSALYFCASSSEGLAGEDSYEQYFGPGTRLTVT.

The sample holds one count of this clone. The rearrangement joins TRBV7-8 to TRBJ2-7; the D is unclear. The CDR3 extends over 15 amino acids. The germline V and J ends were trimmed by 5 bases and 0 bases, with 14 bases remaining between them. Germline CDR1 and CDR2: SGHVS and FQNEAQ. The CDR3 bases are TGTGCCAGCAGCCCTTCGACGGTTAACTCCTACGAGCAGTACTTC. Protein product: CASSPSTVNSYEQYF.

The chain joins TRBV10-2 to TRBJ2-3; no firm D call. The CDR3 runs to 14 residues. The germline CDR1 and CDR2 sequences are WSHSY and SAAADI. V shed 7 bases and J shed 0 bases, with 11 bases lying between them. The CDR3 nucleotides are TGCGCCAGCAATGCCTACCAGAGCACAGATACGCAGTATTTT. It specifies CASNAYQSTDTQYF.

The chain combines TRBV7-8 with TRBJ2-1, with 8 bases lining up with TRBD2. Trimming took 9 bases from V and 5 from J; bases not matched to a gene: 12. Per germline, CDR1 SGHVS and CDR2 FQNEAQ. The CDR3 totals 15 residues. The CDR3, as DNA: TGTGCCAGTCCGGGAGGTAGCGGGAAGGACAATGAGCAGTTCTTC. It encodes CASPGGSGKDNEQFF.

The chain has TRBV19 and TRBJ2-4, with D maybe TRBD2 (6 bases). There are 14 residues in the CDR3. CDR1 LNHDA and CDR2 SQIVND come from the germline V gene (reference sequence). V lost 7 bases and J lost 9, with 19 bases in between. The chain's CDR3 is CASNGGDWSIIQYF. The CDR3 nucleotides read TGTGCCAGTAACGGGGGAGATTGGAGTATCATTCAGTACTTC. The variable domain in full, with the rest retrieved from reference TRBV19 and TRBJ2-4, is DGGITQSPKYLFRKEGQNVTLSCEQNLNHDAMYWYRQDPGQGLRLIYYSQIVNDFQKGDIAEGYSVSREKKESFPLTVTSAQKNPTAFYLCASNGGDWSIIQYFGAGTRLSVL.

The V gene is TRBV29-1, the J gene TRBJ2-2; 7 nucleotides align to TRBD1. This CDR3 has 13 amino acids. Trimming cost V 6 bases and J 3 bases; bases outside gene matches: 4. Germline values: CDR1 SQVTM, CDR2 ANQGSEA. CDR3 in amino acids: CSVDGQDTGELFF. CDR3 in DNA: TGCAGCGTGGATGGACAGGACACCGGGGAGCTGTTTTTT.

The chain uses TRBV7-9 and TRBJ2-5; D unclear. CDR1 and CDR2 from the germline V gene are SEHNR and FQNEAQ (reference sequence). The CDR3 contains 11 residues. Trimming removed 5 bases at V and 3 bases at J, with 4 bases between. CDR3 in amino acids: CASSNEETQYF. The CDR3, as DNA: TGTGCCAGCAGCAACGAAGAGACCCAGTACTTC.

In its sample, this clone was seen once. The V and J genes are TRBV9 and TRBJ2-7, with 8 bases identical to TRBD1. Trimming at V came to 4 bases and at J to 7 bases, leaving 13 bases not matched to a gene. CDR1 SGDLS and CDR2 YYNGEE come from the germline V gene. The CDR3 is made up of 15 amino acids. CDR3 region: CASSQPDRATTEQYF. CDR3 sequence (DNA): TGTGCCAGCAGCCAACCGGACAGGGCCACCACAGAGCAGTACTTC.

The rearrangement uses TRBV28 and TRBJ1-2; D unclear. Trimming pared 5 bases from V and 8 bases from J, leaving 12 bases between. Germline V gene data show CDR1 as MDHEN and CDR2 as SYDVKM. The CDR3 contains 12 residues. CDR3 nucleotides: TGTGCCAGCAGTCGGGAAGACCGAGGCTACACCTTC. This encodes CASSREDRGYTF.

The chain links TRBV30 to TRBJ2-3; TRBD2 matches 7 bases. CDR1 and CDR2 from the germline V gene are GTSNPN and SVGIG (reference sequence). CDR3 length: 14 amino acids. Trimming at V came to 7 bases and at J to 6 bases, leaving 13 bases not matched to a gene. The CDR3 loop reads CASAGREFSDTQYF. CDR3 nucleotides: TGTGCCTCCGCGGGGCGGGAGTTTTCGGATACGCAGTATTTT.

This clone was recorded once. V is TRBV27 and J is TRBJ2-7; weak D call: TRBD1 (6 bases). CDR1 is MNHEY and CDR2 is SMNVEV in the germline V gene (reference sequence). This CDR3 comprises 12 residues. V lost 5 bases to trimming and J lost 6 bases, with 11 bases between them. The CDR3 DNA reads TGTGCCAGCAGTGATAACAGGGTCGAGCAGTACTTC. Its protein product is CASSDNRVEQYF.

The chain is built from TRBV7-9 and TRBJ2-5; 10 bases align to TRBD2. The CDR3 has 17 residues. The germline CDR1 and CDR2 sequences are SEHNR and FQNEAQ (reference sequence). V gave up 2 bases and J gave up 5 bases; unmatched junction bases: 11. CDR3 nucleotide sequence: TGTGCCAGCAGCTTAACCGCTAGCGGGAGATGGGAGGAGACCCAGTACTTC. Its protein product is CASSLTASGRWEETQYF.

This sequence joins TRBV6-5 and TRBJ2-1; no firm D call. Germline V lookup: CDR1 MNHEY, CDR2 SVGAGI. The CDR3 extends over 14 amino acids. Trimming took 2 bases from V and 4 from J, leaving 9 bases between them. This CDR3 reads CASSYSTFYNEQFF. As DNA, the CDR3 is TGTGCCAGCAGTTACAGCACATTTTACAATGAGCAGTTCTTC.

The chain recombines TRBV7-9 with TRBJ2-1; 13 positions agree with TRBD2. The CDR3 has 17 residues. V dropped 5 bases and J dropped 8; count of bases not matched to a gene: 12. The germline gives CDR1 SEHNR, CDR2 FQNEAQ (reference sequence). The CDR3 sequence: CASSQEGGLAGRDEQFF. The DNA for the CDR3 is TGTGCCAGCAGCCAGGAAGGGGGACTAGCGGGAAGGGATGAGCAGTTCTTC. Full variable domain (remainder filled in from reference TRBV7-9 and TRBJ2-1): DTGVSQNPRHKITKRGQNVTFRCDPISEHNRLYWYRQTLGQGPEFLTYFQNEAQLEKSRLLSDRFSAERPKGSFSTLEIQRTEQGDSAMYLCASSQEGGLAGRDEQFFGPGTRLTVL.

The chain recombines TRBV4-1 with TRBJ2-7; tentatively, D is TRBD1 (5 bases). From germline, CDR1 is MGHRA and CDR2 YSYEKL. The CDR3 sequence is 17 residues long. Trimming cost V 1 base and J 2 bases, with 18 bases left between them. CDR3 residues: CASSQAVQGFKTYEQYF. CDR3 nucleotide sequence: TGCGCCAGCAGCCAAGCCGTTCAGGGCTTTAAGACCTACGAGCAGTACTTC.

The chain uses TRBV27 and TRBJ2-1, with D tentatively TRBD1 or TRBD2 (5 bases each). V lost 6 bases, J lost 8 bases, and 17 bases lay in between. The CDR3 spans 14 residues. Germline V gives CDR1 MNHEY, CDR2 SMNVEV (reference sequence). This CDR3 reads CASRGVSTGDEQFF. The CDR3 DNA follows: TGTGCCAGCAGGGGGGTAAGTACGGGCGATGAGCAGTTCTTC.